A selection of T cell receptor beta chains follows, all from one sample in a study of blood T cell repertoires in COVID-19. TCRdb keeps only in-frame clones here, not all; method: immunoSEQ multiplex PCR. The repertoire includes 150,000 to 200,000 clones, approximately 86% of them detected once, and 1% to 1.5% sits in the top ten. Specimen: peripheral blood. The source of these receptors is a man aged 55 to 70 who had recovered from COVID-19. Each CDR3 is given with its conserved first and last residue.

v_call | cdr3_aa
TRBV29-1 | CSVGRPLGQVETQYF
TRBV7-9 | CASSRGPNEKLFF
TRBV29-1 | CSVSDRAADTQYF
TRBV30 | CAWSDTDRVSHSSNGELFF
TRBV7-2 | CASSRQGAYGYTF
TRBV6-4 | CASSAGGAGELFF
TRBV7-2 | CASSADTYEQYF
TRBV5-1 | CASSFESRGGTDTQYF
TRBV19 | CATFGGNEQFF
TRBV7-9 | CASSLARGREQYF
TRBV12-5 | CASGLLGHEQFF
TRBV4-1 | CASSQSQAGRYNEQFF
TRBV6-6 | CASRQGVRDTEAFF
TRBV5-1 | CASSPGTVEEKLFF
TRBV27 | CASSLTPDRAGETQYF
TRBV6-5 | CASAIGGTEAFF
TRBV6-4 | CASSSSGENEQFF
TRBV24-1 | CATSEAGLAGGTSNTGELFF
TRBV12-5 | CASGLHGGYGYTF
TRBV7-9 | CASKRGPQETQYF
TRBV20-1 | CSASSPGGEVYPTLHF
TRBV7-3 | CASSLYPGLAGRDTQYF
TRBV6-2/TRBV6-3 | CASSLAGVRYEQYF